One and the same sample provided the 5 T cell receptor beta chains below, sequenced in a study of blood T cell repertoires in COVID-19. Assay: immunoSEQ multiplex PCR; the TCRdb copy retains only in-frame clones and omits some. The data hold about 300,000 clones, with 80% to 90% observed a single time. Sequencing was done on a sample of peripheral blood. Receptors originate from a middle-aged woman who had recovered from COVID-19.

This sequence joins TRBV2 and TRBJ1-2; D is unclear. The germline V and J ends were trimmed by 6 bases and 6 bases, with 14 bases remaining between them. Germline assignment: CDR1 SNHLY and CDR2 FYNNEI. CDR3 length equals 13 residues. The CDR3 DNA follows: TGTGCCAGCAGGAAACAGCTTTCGGATGGCTACACCTTC. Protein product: CASRKQLSDGYTF. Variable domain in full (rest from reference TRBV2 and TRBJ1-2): EPEVTQTPSHQVTQMGQEVILRCVPISNHLYFYWYRQILGQKVEFLVSFYNNEISEKSEIFDDQFSVERPDGSNFTLKIRSTKLEDSAMYFCASRKQLSDGYTFGSGTRLTVV.

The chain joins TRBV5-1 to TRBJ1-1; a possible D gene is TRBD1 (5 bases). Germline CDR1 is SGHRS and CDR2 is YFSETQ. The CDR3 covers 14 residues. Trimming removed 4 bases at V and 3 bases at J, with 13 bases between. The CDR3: CASSAGTAHTEAFF. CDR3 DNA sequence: TGCGCCAGCAGCGCCGGGACTGCGCACACTGAAGCTTTCTTT.

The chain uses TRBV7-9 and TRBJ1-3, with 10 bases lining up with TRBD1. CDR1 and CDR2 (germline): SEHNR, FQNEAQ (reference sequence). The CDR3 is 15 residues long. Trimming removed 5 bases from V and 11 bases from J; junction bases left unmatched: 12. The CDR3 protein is CASSLGTGAYGAIYF. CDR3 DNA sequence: TGTGCCAGCAGCCTCGGGACAGGGGCTTATGGCGCCATATATTTT.

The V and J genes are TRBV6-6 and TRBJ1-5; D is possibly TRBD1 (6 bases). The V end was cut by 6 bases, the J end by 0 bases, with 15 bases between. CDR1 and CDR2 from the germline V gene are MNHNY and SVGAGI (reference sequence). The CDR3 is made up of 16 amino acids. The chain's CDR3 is CASSSPGHPSNQPQHF. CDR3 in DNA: TGTGCCAGCAGCTCGCCGGGACACCCTAGCAATCAGCCCCAGCATTTT.

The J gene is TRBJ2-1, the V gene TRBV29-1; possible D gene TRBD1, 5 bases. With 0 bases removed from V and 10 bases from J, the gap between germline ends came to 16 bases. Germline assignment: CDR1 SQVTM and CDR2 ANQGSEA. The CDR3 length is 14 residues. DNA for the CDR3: TGCAGCGTTGAAGATGCCTACAGGACGGTCGAGCAGTTCTTC. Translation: CSVEDAYRTVEQFF.